The source of this TCR beta chain is a study of T cells in Graves' hyperthyroidism and ophthalmopathy. The investigators amplified TCR beta CDR3 regions from RNA transcripts. Using the HTBI primer set, a first-round RT-PCR was run on the TCR CDR3. TCRdb re-derived calls from the multiplex PCR reads in MiXCR, one entry per CDR3 protein. The sample has roughly 420,000 distinct CDR3 sequences, around a sixth seen once; the top ten hold roughly 8%. This clonotype was observed at least ten times. Its antigen is unidentified. Study-wide results and caveats: The model foresaw ophthalmopathy a median 6.5 months prior to onset.

The germline V gene encodes CDR1 SGHTA and CDR2 FQGNSA. Trimming shortened V by 5 bases and J by 9 bases, and 17 bases separated the two germline ends. There are 15 residues in the CDR3. The sequencing sample was made of blood. The TCR was taken from a woman under 30 with Graves' hyperthyroidism. The V gene is TRBV7-2, the J gene TRBJ1-6; D unclear. CDR3: CASSPKVSPGSPLHF. CDR3 DNA: TGTGCCAGCAGCCCAAAGGTTTCACCGGGTTCACCCCTCCACTTT.